The present TCR beta chain was sequenced within a study of Ad26.COV2.S vaccination and SARS-CoV-2 variants. Broader study findings: Reportedly, after vaccination the spike-specific CD8+ and CD4+ T cell responses displayed substantial breadth.

The germline CDR1 and CDR2 sequences are MNHEY and SMNVEV (reference sequence). V lost 8 bases and J lost 5; bases outside the gene matches: 9. The CDR3 covers 14 residues. Treatment given: over 15 received Ad26.COV2.S at low or high dose, single or two shots; roughly five received placebo; per-sample allocation not given. At day 63 after the first vaccine or placebo injection, samples were drawn. The repertoire was sequenced with immunoSEQ multiplex PCR; TCRdb's copy has only in-frame clones and lacks some. The repertoire holds roughly 300,000 clones, with roughly 90% as singletons. Comment on this clone: Antigen unknown.

Sequenced material: peripheral blood, taken in a trial of Ad26.COV2.S vaccine versus placebo. The gene calls are TRBV27 and TRBJ1-5; the match to TRBD1 covers 7 bases. The sequence was obtained from a person aged 18-65 years who received the Ad26.COV2.S COVID-19 vaccine or a placebo. CDR3 protein: CASANPGGDQPQHF. CDR3 sequence (DNA): TGTGCCAGCGCAAACCCAGGGGGTGATCAGCCCCAGCATTTT.